The clone carrying this T cell receptor beta chain was seen more than once but under ten times. Generated by immunoSEQ multiplex PCR, the TCRdb table keeps only in-frame clones and is missing some. The repertoire consists of about 130,000 clones, with under 85% occurring once and the leading ten covering about 20%. V lost 6 bases and J 10 bases, leaving 21 bases between the germline ends. Germline CDR1 is SNHLY and CDR2 is FYNNEI. The CDR3 spans 15 residues. The sample is drawn from a study of blood T cell repertoires in COVID-19. About the research overall: PBMCs, B-cell-depleted T cells, or T cells provided the cDNA or gDNA that made up the material.

The chain employs TRBV2 and TRBJ1-4, with D possibly matching TRBD1 (6 bases). Sample: PBMCs or T cells enriched from blood (not recorded which). The source is a man aged 30 to 45 who had recovered from COVID-19. CDR3 coding DNA: TGTGCCAGCAGCTCGCAAAACAGGGCCTTGAGAAAACTGTTTTTT. It translates to CASSSQNRALRKLFF.